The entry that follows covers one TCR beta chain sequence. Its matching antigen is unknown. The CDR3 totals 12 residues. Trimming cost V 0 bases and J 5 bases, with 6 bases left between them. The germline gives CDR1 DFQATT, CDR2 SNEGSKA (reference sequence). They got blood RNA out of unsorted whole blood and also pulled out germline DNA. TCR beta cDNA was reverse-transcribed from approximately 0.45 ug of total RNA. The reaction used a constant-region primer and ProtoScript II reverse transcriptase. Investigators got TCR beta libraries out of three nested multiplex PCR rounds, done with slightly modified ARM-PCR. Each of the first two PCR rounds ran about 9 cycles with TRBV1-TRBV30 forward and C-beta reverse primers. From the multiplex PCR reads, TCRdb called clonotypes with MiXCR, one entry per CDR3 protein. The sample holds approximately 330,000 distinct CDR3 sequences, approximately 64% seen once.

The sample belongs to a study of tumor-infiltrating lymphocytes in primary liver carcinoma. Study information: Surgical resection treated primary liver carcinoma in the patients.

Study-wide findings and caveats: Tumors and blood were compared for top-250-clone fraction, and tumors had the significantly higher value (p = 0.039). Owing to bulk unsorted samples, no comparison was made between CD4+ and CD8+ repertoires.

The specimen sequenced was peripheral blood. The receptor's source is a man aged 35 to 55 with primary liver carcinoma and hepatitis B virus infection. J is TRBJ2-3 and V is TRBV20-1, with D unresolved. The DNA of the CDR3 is TGCAGTGCTAGAGATCGAAAAGATACGCAGTATTTT. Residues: CSARDRKDTQYF.